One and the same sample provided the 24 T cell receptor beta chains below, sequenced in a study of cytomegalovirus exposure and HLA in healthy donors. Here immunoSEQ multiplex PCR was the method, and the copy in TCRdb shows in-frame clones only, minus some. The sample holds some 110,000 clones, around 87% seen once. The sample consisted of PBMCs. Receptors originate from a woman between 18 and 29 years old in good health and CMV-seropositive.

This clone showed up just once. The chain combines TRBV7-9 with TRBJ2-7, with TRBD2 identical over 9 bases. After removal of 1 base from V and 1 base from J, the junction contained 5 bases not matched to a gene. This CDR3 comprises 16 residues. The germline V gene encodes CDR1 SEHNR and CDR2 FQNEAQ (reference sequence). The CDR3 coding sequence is TGTGCCAGCAGCTTAGTCGTACTAGCGGGTTCCTACGAGCAGTACTTC. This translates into CASSLVVLAGSYEQYF.

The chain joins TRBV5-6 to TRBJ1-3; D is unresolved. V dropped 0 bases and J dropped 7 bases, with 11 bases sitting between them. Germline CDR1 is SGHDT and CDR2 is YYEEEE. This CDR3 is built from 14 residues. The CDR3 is CASSLAGSGNTIYF. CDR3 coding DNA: TGTGCCAGCAGCTTGGCCGGTAGCGGGAACACCATATATTTT.

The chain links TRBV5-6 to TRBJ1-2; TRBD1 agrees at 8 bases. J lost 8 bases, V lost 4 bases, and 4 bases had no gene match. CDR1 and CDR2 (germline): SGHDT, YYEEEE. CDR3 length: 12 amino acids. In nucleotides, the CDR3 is TGTGCCAGCAGCCCGGACAGGGAAGGCTACACCTTC. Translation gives CASSPDREGYTF.

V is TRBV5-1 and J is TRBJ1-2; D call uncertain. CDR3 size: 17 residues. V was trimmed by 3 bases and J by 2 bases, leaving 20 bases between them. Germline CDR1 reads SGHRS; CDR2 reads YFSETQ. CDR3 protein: CASSSNRLGGRNYGYTF. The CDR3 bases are TGCGCCAGCAGCTCCAATAGGTTAGGCGGGAGAAACTATGGCTACACCTTC.

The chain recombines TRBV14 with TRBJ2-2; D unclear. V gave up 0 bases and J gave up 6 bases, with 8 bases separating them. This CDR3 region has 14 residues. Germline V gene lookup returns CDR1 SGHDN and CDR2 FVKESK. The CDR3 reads CASSQDYEAGELFF. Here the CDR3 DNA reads TGTGCCAGCAGCCAAGATTACGAGGCCGGGGAGCTGTTTTTT.

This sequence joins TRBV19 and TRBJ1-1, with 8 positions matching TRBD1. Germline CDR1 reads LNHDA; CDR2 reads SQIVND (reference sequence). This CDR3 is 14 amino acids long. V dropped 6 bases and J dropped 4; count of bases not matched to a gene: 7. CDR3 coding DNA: TGTGCCAGTAGGCGGGGGGGGACAGGCACTGAAGCTTTCTTT. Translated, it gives CASRRGGTGTEAFF.

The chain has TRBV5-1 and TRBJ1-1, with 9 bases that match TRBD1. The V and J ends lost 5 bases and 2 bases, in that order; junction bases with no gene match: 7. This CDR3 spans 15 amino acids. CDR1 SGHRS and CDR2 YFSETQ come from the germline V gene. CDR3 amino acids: CASREQGALNTEAFF. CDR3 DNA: TGCGCCAGCAGGGAACAGGGGGCACTAAACACTGAAGCTTTCTTT.

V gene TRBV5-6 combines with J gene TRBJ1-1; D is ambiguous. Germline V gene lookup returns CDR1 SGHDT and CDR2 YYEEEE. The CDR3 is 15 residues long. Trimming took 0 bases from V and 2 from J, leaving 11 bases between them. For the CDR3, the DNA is TGTGCCAGCAGCTTGGGCCCGGTCCCAAACACTGAAGCTTTCTTT. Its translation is CASSLGPVPNTEAFF.

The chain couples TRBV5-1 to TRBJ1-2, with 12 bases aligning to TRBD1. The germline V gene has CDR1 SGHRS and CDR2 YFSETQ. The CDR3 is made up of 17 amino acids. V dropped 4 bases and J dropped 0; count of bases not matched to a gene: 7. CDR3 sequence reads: CASSHRDRGLSNYGYTF. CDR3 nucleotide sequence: TGCGCCAGCAGCCACCGGGACAGGGGGCTCTCTAACTATGGCTACACCTTC. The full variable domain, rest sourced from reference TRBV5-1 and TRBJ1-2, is KAGVTQTPRYLIKTRGQQVTLSCSPISGHRSVSWYQQTPGQGLQFLFEYFSETQRNKGNFPGRFSGRQFSNSRSEMNVSTLELGDSALYLCASSHRDRGLSNYGYTFGSGTRLTVV.

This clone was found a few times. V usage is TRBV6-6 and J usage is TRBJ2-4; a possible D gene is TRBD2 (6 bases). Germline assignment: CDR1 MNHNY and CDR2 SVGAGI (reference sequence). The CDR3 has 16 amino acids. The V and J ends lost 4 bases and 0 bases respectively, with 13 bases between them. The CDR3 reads CASSLLGGPAKNIQYF. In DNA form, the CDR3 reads TGTGCCAGCAGTTTACTGGGGGGACCAGCCAAAAACATTCAGTACTTC.

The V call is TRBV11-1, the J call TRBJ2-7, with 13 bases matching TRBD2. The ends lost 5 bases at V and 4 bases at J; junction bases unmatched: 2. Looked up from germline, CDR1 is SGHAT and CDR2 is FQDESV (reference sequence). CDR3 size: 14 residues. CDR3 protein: CASSPLAGGYEQYF. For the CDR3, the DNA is TGTGCCAGCAGCCCACTAGCGGGGGGGTACGAGCAGTACTTC.

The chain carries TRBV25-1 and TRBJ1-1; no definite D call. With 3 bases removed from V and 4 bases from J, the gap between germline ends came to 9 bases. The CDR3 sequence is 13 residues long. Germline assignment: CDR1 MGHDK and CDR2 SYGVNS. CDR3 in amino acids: CASSDNSLTEAFF. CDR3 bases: TGTGCCAGCAGTGATAACAGTCTCACTGAAGCTTTCTTT. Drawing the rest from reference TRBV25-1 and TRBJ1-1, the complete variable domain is EADIYQTPRYLVIGTGKKITLECSQTMGHDKMYWYQQDPGMELHLIHYSYGVNSTEKGDLSSESTVSRIRTEHFPLTLESARPSHTSQYLCASSDNSLTEAFFGQGTRLTVV.

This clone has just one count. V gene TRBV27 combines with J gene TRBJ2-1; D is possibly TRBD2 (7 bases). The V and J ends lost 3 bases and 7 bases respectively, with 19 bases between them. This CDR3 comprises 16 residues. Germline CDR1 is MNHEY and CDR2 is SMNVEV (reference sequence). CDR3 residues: CASSFSPSGGGNEQFF. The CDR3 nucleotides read TGTGCCAGCAGTTTTAGTCCTAGCGGAGGGGGAAATGAGCAGTTCTTC.

Written as DNA, the CDR3 is TGCGCCAGCAGGCGACTAGCGGCCACAGATACGCAGTATTTT. Its protein is CASRRLAATDTQYF. The V call is TRBV4-1, the J call TRBJ2-3; 9 bases are shared with TRBD2. The germline gives CDR1 MGHRA, CDR2 YSYEKL. The CDR3 is made up of 14 amino acids. J gave up 2 bases and V 6 bases, and 3 bases lay outside the gene matches.

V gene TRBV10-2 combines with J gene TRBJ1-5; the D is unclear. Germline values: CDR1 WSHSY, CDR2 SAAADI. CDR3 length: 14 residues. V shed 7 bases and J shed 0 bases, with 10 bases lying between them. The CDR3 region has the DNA TGCGCCAGCAATCCGGGGAATAGCAATCAGCCCCAGCATTTT. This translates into CASNPGNSNQPQHF.

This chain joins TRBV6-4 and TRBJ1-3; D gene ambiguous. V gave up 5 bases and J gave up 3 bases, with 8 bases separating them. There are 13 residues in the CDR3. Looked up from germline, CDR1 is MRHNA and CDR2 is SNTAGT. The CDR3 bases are TGTGCCAGCAGTCCCGGGTTTGGAAACACCATATATTTT. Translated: CASSPGFGNTIYF.

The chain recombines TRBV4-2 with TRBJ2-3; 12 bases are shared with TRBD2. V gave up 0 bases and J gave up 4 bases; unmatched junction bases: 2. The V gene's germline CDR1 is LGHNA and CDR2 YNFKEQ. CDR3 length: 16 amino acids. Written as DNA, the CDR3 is TGTGCCAGCAGCCAAGATACTAGCGGGGGGCCAGATACGCAGTATTTT. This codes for CASSQDTSGGPDTQYF.

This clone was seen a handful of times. The CDR3 reads CASSEFAGGTYEQYF. CDR3 bases: TGTGCCAGCAGTGAGTTTGCGGGGGGAACCTACGAGCAGTACTTC. The chain carries TRBV6-4 and TRBJ2-7, with 8 positions matching TRBD2. J was trimmed by 2 bases and V by 3 bases; bases with no gene match: 6. CDR3 length: 15 amino acids. In germline, CDR1 is MRHNA, CDR2 SNTAGT.

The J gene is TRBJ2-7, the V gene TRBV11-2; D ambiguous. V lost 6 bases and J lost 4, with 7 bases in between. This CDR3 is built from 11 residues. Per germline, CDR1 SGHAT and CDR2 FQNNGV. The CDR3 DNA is TGTGCCAGCAGTTCCGGGTACGAGCAGTACTTC. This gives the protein CASSSGYEQYF.

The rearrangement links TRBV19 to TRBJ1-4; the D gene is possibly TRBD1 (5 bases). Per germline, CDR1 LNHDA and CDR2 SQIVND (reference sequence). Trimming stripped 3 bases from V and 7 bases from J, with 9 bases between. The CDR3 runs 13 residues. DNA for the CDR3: TGTGCCAGTAGTATGTTCGGGGGTGAAAAACTGTTTTTT. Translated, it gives CASSMFGGEKLFF. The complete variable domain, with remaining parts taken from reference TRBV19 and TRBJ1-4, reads DGGITQSPKYLFRKEGQNVTLSCEQNLNHDAMYWYRQDPGQGLRLIYYSQIVNDFQKGDIAEGYSVSREKKESFPLTVTSAQKNPTAFYLCASSMFGGEKLFFGSGTQLSVL.

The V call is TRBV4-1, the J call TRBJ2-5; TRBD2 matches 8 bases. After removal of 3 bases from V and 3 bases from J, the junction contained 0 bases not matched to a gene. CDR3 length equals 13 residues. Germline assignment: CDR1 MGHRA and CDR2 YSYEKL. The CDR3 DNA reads TGCGCCAGCAGCCAGCGGGAGGAAGAGACCCAGTACTTC. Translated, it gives CASSQREEETQYF.

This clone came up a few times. DNA for the CDR3: TGTGCCAGCAGCTTAGAGTCAGGCTCCTACGAGCAGTACTTC. This translates into CASSLESGSYEQYF. The V and J genes are TRBV7-2 and TRBJ2-7; D is ambiguous. The ends were cut back, 1 base at V and 0 bases at J, with 7 bases in the middle. There are 14 residues in the CDR3. Germline CDR1 SGHTA, CDR2 FQGNSA.

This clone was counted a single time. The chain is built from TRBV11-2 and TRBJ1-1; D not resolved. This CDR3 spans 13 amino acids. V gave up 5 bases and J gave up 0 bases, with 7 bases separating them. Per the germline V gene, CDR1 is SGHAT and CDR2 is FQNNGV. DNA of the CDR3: TGTGCCAGCAGCCACTCTATGAACACTGAAGCTTTCTTT. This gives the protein CASSHSMNTEAFF. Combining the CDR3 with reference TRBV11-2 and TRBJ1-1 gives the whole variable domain EAGVAQSPRYKIIEKRQSVAFWCNPISGHATLYWYQQILGQGPKLLIQFQNNGVVDDSQLPKDRFSAERLKGVDSTLKIQPAKLEDSAVYLCASSHSMNTEAFFGQGTRLTVV.

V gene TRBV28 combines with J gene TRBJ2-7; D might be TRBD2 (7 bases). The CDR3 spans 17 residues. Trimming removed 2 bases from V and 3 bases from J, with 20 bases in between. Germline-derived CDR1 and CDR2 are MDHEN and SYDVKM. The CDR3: CASSLERGGFEGYEQYF. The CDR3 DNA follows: TGTGCCAGCAGTTTAGAGAGGGGGGGCTTCGAAGGCTACGAGCAGTACTTC.